The 9 T cell receptor beta chains below were found in one sample sequenced in a study of cytomegalovirus exposure and HLA in healthy donors. The PCR had 60 Vbeta and 13 Jbeta primers. Assay used: immunoSEQ multiplex PCR; TCRdb lists only in-frame clones, some missing. The profile shows some 150,000 clones, roughly four fifths of them singletons. Sequencing was performed on PBMCs. The source is a young woman in good health and CMV-seropositive.

With respect to this clone: The sample contains more than one DNA sequence encoding this CDR3. The chain employs TRBV11-2 and TRBJ2-7; D uncertain. V shed 0 bases and J shed 0 bases, with 6 bases lying between them. The CDR3 spans 14 residues. Germline V gene data show CDR1 as SGHAT and CDR2 as FQNNGV. CDR3 loop: CASSLEAGSYEQYF. The CDR3 DNA reads as TGTGCCAGCAGCTTAGAGGCTGGCTCCTACGAGCAGTACTTC.

The chain has TRBV30 and TRBJ2-3; the match to TRBD1 covers 10 bases. This CDR3 is 15 amino acids long. Germline lookup yields CDR1 GTSNPN and CDR2 SVGIG (reference sequence). Unmatched junction bases numbered 3, after V lost 3 bases and J lost 0 bases. Here the CDR3 reads CAWRKGQGSTDTQYF. The CDR3 DNA reads TGTGCCTGGAGGAAGGGACAGGGGAGCACAGATACGCAGTATTTT. Variable domain in full (rest from reference TRBV30 and TRBJ2-3): SQTIHQWPATLVQPVGSPLSLECTVEGTSNPNLYWYRQAAGRGLQLLFYSVGIGQISSEVPQNLSASRPQDRQFILSSKKLLLSDSGFYLCAWRKGQGSTDTQYFGPGTRLTVL.

The V call is TRBV5-1, the J call TRBJ2-1, with 13 nucleotides matching TRBD2. With V trimmed by 2 bases and J by 7 bases, 3 bases remained unmatched. The CDR3 runs 15 residues. In germline, CDR1 is SGHRS, CDR2 YFSETQ. Here the CDR3 reads CASSLLAGGQNEQFF. In nucleotides, the CDR3 is TGCGCCAGCAGCTTACTAGCGGGGGGGCAGAATGAGCAGTTCTTC.

This chain uses TRBV5-1 with TRBJ2-2; 8 bases align to TRBD2. J gave up 3 bases and V 0 bases, and 1 base lay outside the gene matches. The CDR3 is made up of 15 amino acids. Looked up from germline, CDR1 is SGHRS and CDR2 is YFSETQ. The CDR3 protein is CASSLGSGDTGELFF. CDR3 DNA sequence: TGCGCCAGCAGCTTGGGTAGCGGGGACACCGGGGAGCTGTTTTTT.

As to this clone: This CDR3 is missing its conserved last phenylalanine or tryptophan, likely due to a read error. J is TRBJ1-2 and V is TRBV29-1; 7 nucleotides match TRBD1. Germline CDR1 SQVTM, CDR2 ANQGSEA. The CDR3 loop spans 13 amino acids. J was trimmed by 5 bases and V by 2 bases; bases with no gene match: 5. CDR3 DNA sequence: TGCAGCGTTGAATGGGCACAGGGGTATGGCTACACCCTC. Amino acids: CSVEWAQGYGYTL.

The chain links TRBV28 to TRBJ2-1; 8 bases match TRBD2. Germline lookup yields CDR1 MDHEN and CDR2 SYDVKM. Trimming removed 6 bases from V and 8 bases from J; junction bases left unmatched: 12. This CDR3 contains 15 residues. The CDR3 is CASRISPRGGDEQFF. CDR3 in DNA: TGTGCCAGCAGGATATCGCCCCGGGGGGGCGATGAGCAGTTCTTC.

J is TRBJ1-3 and V is TRBV5-4; D perhaps matches TRBD1 (5 bases). The CDR3 has 15 amino acids. CDR1 and CDR2 from the germline V gene are SGHNT and YYREEE (reference sequence). Deletions cut 0 bases from V and 3 bases from J, with 10 bases between. The CDR3 here is CASSLAGRDGNTIYF. In nucleotides, the CDR3 is TGTGCCAGCAGCTTGGCCGGCAGGGATGGAAACACCATATATTTT. Together with reference TRBV5-4 and TRBJ1-3, the CDR3 gives the full variable domain: ETGVTQSPTHLIKTRGQQVTLRCSSQSGHNTVSWYQQALGQGPQFIFQYYREEENGRGNFPPRFSGLQFPNYSSELNVNALELDDSALYLCASSLAGRDGNTIYFGEGSWLTVV.

This chain links TRBV27 with TRBJ2-3; tentative D call: TRBD2 (6 bases). V was pared by 3 bases and J by 3 bases, with 16 bases between. The CDR3 runs to 16 residues. From germline, CDR1 is MNHEY and CDR2 SMNVEV (reference sequence). Here the CDR3 DNA reads TGTGCCAGCAGTTTCATAGGTGGGGGGATGACAGATACGCAGTATTTT. This translates into CASSFIGGGMTDTQYF.

The J gene is TRBJ1-2, the V gene TRBV5-1; possibly TRBD1 for D (6 bases). Trimming removed 4 bases at V and 6 bases at J, with 10 bases between. The CDR3 runs to 12 residues. The germline CDR1 and CDR2 sequences are SGHRS and YFSETQ. As DNA, the CDR3 is TGCGCCAGCAGCCTGCCAGGGGATGGCTACACCTTC. As protein: CASSLPGDGYTF. Full variable domain (rest looked up from reference TRBV5-1 and TRBJ1-2): KAGVTQTPRYLIKTRGQQVTLSCSPISGHRSVSWYQQTPGQGLQFLFEYFSETQRNKGNFPGRFSGRQFSNSRSEMNVSTLELGDSALYLCASSLPGDGYTFGSGTRLTVV.